What follows are 10 T cell receptor beta chains derived from one specimen sequenced in a study of T cell changes during pregnancy in multiple sclerosis. Repertoires were generated with immunoSEQ multiplex PCR, while TCRdb's copy carries only in-frame clones and drops some. The profile shows roughly 30,000 clones, less than 90% of them singletons. The input for sequencing was CD8+ T cells from peripheral blood mononuclear cells, taken before pregnancy. The receptors come from a female donor with multiple sclerosis, enrolled in a pregnancy study.

The rearrangement uses TRBV2 and TRBJ1-3; D unresolved. Germline V gene sequence: CDR1 SNHLY, CDR2 FYNNEI. V lost 6 bases and J 7 bases, leaving 13 bases between the germline ends. This CDR3 contains 13 residues. The CDR3 protein is CASRPGLDNTIYF. The CDR3 DNA follows: TGTGCCAGCAGACCTGGCCTCGATAACACCATATATTTT.

The J gene is TRBJ1-1, the V gene TRBV21-1; the table's D call of TRBD1 was not tested on the DNA. TRBV21-1 is shown as a pseudogene. The CDR3 has 16 amino acids. CDR3 in amino acids: CASSKAVSLMNTEAFF. DNA for the CDR3: TGTGCCAGCAGCAAAGCTGTCAGTTTAATGAACACTGAAGCTTTCTTT.

The DNA of the CDR3 is TGTGCCAGCAGCTTAGTGGGGGGAGCGGCAGATACGCAGTATTTT. Protein: CASSLVGGAADTQYF. The V and J genes are TRBV11-2 and TRBJ2-3; weak D call: TRBD2 (6 bases). Trimming pared 1 base from V and 4 bases from J, leaving 12 bases between. From germline, CDR1 is SGHAT and CDR2 FQNNGV. CDR3 size: 15 residues.

The rearrangement uses TRBV5-4 and TRBJ1-1, with D possibly TRBD1 on 6 matching bases. Per the germline V gene, CDR1 is SGHNT and CDR2 is YYREEE (reference sequence). This CDR3 has 16 residues. The V gene lost 4 bases and the J gene lost 1 base, with 17 bases spanning the gap. The DNA for the CDR3 is TGTGCCAGCAGCGCTGCTGTGGACAGCGAGAACACTGAAGCTTTCTTT. It translates to CASSAAVDSENTEAFF. The full variable domain, rest sourced from reference TRBV5-4 and TRBJ1-1, is ETGVTQSPTHLIKTRGQQVTLRCSSQSGHNTVSWYQQALGQGPQFIFQYYREEENGRGNFPPRFSGLQFPNYSSELNVNALELDDSALYLCASSAAVDSENTEAFFGQGTRLTVV.

This clone appeared a few times. The gene calls are TRBV7-2 and TRBJ2-7; D is undetermined. The ends were cut back, 1 base at V and 2 bases at J, with 6 bases in the middle. This CDR3 spans 13 amino acids. The V gene's germline CDR1 is SGHTA and CDR2 FQGNSA. The CDR3, as DNA: TGTGCCAGCAGCTTAGTAATCCCCTACGAGCAGTACTTC. This translates into CASSLVIPYEQYF.

This chain uses TRBV10-2 with TRBJ2-7; 7 bases are shared with TRBD1. The germline CDR1 and CDR2 sequences are WSHSY and SAAADI. The CDR3 has 14 amino acids. Losses at the gene ends were 5 bases for V and 5 bases for J; bases not matched to a gene: 9. The DNA of the CDR3 is TGCGCCAGCAGTTTCAACAGGGGTACGGACGAGCAGTACTTC. It yields the protein CASSFNRGTDEQYF.

The V call is TRBV9, the J call TRBJ1-2, with D possibly being TRBD1 (6 bases). Trimming stripped 0 bases from V and 5 bases from J, with 14 bases between. Germline loops: CDR1 SGDLS, CDR2 YYNGEE. The CDR3 runs to 15 residues. CDR3: CASSVVDGGVYGYTF. Here the CDR3 DNA reads TGTGCCAGCAGCGTAGTGGATGGGGGCGTGTATGGCTACACCTTC.

V is TRBV4-3 and J is TRBJ2-7; a weak D match, TRBD1 (5 bases). V lost 3 bases and J lost 1, with 10 bases in between. This CDR3 region has 14 residues. CDR1 and CDR2 from the germline V gene are LGHNA and YSLEER. Here the CDR3 DNA reads TGCGCCAGCAGCCAGACGCCAGGGTCCTACGAGCAGTACTTC. This translates into CASSQTPGSYEQYF.

V is TRBV11-2 and J is TRBJ1-1; D possibly corresponds to TRBD1 (5 bases). V lost 3 bases to trimming and J lost 1 base, with 9 bases between them. The CDR3 has 14 residues. Germline V gene sequence: CDR1 SGHAT, CDR2 FQNNGV. CDR3 DNA: TGTGCCAGCAGCTTTTGGGGGGGGAACACTGAAGCTTTCTTT. This translates into CASSFWGGNTEAFF. Filled out from reference TRBV11-2 and TRBJ1-1, the complete variable domain reads EAGVAQSPRYKIIEKRQSVAFWCNPISGHATLYWYQQILGQGPKLLIQFQNNGVVDDSQLPKDRFSAERLKGVDSTLKIQPAKLEDSAVYLCASSFWGGNTEAFFGQGTRLTVV.

This clone was detected only a few times. V usage is TRBV7-9 and J usage is TRBJ1-1; D remains unclear. The CDR3 is 12 residues long. V gave up 3 bases and J gave up 3 bases, with 5 bases separating them. Germline V gives CDR1 SEHNR, CDR2 FQNEAQ (reference sequence). This chain's CDR3 is CASSFQDTEAFF. The CDR3 region has the DNA TGTGCCAGCAGCTTCCAGGACACTGAAGCTTTCTTT.